Shown below are 7 T cell receptor beta chains from a single sample sequenced in a study of blood T cell repertoires in COVID-19. Here immunoSEQ multiplex PCR was the method, and the copy in TCRdb shows in-frame clones only, minus some. The table records 300,000 to 450,000 clones, around 87% of them present only once. The sample comprised peripheral blood. The receptors were gathered from a human donor in a cohort sampled during active COVID-19.

V and J are TRBV2 and TRBJ1-1; D is ambiguous. This CDR3 is built from 13 residues. CDR1 and CDR2 from the germline V gene are SNHLY and FYNNEI. With 3 bases removed from V and 0 bases from J, the gap between germline ends came to 5 bases. In DNA, the CDR3 is TGTGCCAGCAGTGAGCGCATGAACACTGAAGCTTTCTTT. This sequence encodes CASSERMNTEAFF.

This rearrangement joins TRBV7-9 to TRBJ2-7; 7 bases fit TRBD2. V was pared by 3 bases and J by 3 bases, with 14 bases of the junction left unmatched. Germline V CDR1 and CDR2: SEHNR, FQNEAQ (reference sequence). The CDR3 is 17 residues long. CDR3 loop: CASSFRVGREAIYEQYF. The CDR3 DNA sequence: TGTGCCAGCAGCTTTCGGGTGGGACGGGAGGCCATCTACGAGCAGTACTTC.

V is TRBV18 and J is TRBJ2-7; TRBD1 matches at 9 bases. The CDR3 runs to 14 residues. Germline CDR1 is KGHSH and CDR2 is LQKENI. Losses at the gene ends were 0 bases for V and 5 bases for J; bases not matched to a gene: 2. CDR3 sequence (DNA): TGTGCCAGCTCACCACCGTGGGACAGGGACGAGCAGTACTTC. This translates into CASSPPWDRDEQYF.

The rearrangement links TRBV30 to TRBJ1-1, with 9 bases matching TRBD1. The CDR3 covers 14 residues. V was clipped by 4 bases and J by 1 base; unmatched bases: 4. Germline loops: CDR1 GTSNPN, CDR2 SVGIG (reference sequence). The CDR3 protein is CAWNRDRENTEAFF. In DNA form, the CDR3 reads TGTGCCTGGAACCGGGACAGGGAGAACACTGAAGCTTTCTTT.

About this clone itself: The junction does not match germline at one end; this may be a read error. The V gene is TRBV7-7, the J gene TRBJ2-5; TRBD2 matches at 10 bases. CDR1 and CDR2 from the germline V gene are SSHAT and FNYEAQ (reference sequence). The CDR3 runs 16 residues. This chain's CDR3 is CASSLARQRGGETQYF. CDR3 coding DNA: TGTGCTAGCAGCTTAGCGCGCCAGCGGGGGGGAGAGACCCAGTACTTC.

This clone showed up just once. J is TRBJ2-7 and V is TRBV7-2; perhaps TRBD1 as D (6 bases). The CDR3 is 15 residues long. V was pared by 5 bases and J by 2 bases, with 16 bases between. CDR1 and CDR2 (germline): SGHTA, FQGNSA. CDR3 in DNA: TGTGCCAGCAGCCAGGACAGAATTACCCCCTACGAGCAGTACTTC. It yields the protein CASSQDRITPYEQYF.

The rearrangement links TRBV7-9 to TRBJ2-3; 7 positions match TRBD1. There are 13 residues in the CDR3. Germline lookup yields CDR1 SEHNR and CDR2 FQNEAQ (reference sequence). V gave up 8 bases and J gave up 0 bases; unmatched junction bases: 2. CDR3 sequence (DNA): TGTGCCAGCGGGACAGCGAGCACAGATACGCAGTATTTT. It codes for CASGTASTDTQYF.